This T cell receptor beta chain was sequenced in a study of blood T cell repertoires in COVID-19. Background on the study: Samples taken during acute and convalescent COVID-19 were collected in the United States, Italy and Spain. Nucleic acid was either cDNA or gDNA, and it came from T cells, B-cell-depleted T cells, or PBMCs.

As originally analysed: Reference gene primers were amplified, and this amplification served to estimate nucleated cell counts. The assay was immunoSEQ multiplex PCR, and TCRdb's table has in-frame clones only and misses some. That table supplies the V and J calls and clone size; D and trimming were determined from the DNA. The table has about 260,000 clones, under 90% seen once. Germline V lookup: CDR1 MNHEY, CDR2 SVGAGI. This CDR3 contains 15 residues. Trimming left V 2 bases short and J 6 bases short, with 16 bases between. Material for sequencing was peripheral blood. The chain links TRBV6-5 to TRBJ1-2; tentatively, D is TRBD1 (5 bases). This sequence originates from a woman aged 50 to 60 who had recovered from COVID-19. Here the CDR3 DNA reads TGTGCCAGCAGTTACCTCGCCAGGGCGGTCGATGGCTACACCTTC. Its translation is CASSYLARAVDGYTF.